The rows below give T cell receptor beta chains drawn from one sample of a study of read filtering for tumor transcriptome and immune sequencing. Each CDR3 protein is one row after TCRdb ran MiXCR on the reads. The sample carries 35,000 to 55,000 distinct CDR3 sequences, about 12% recorded once. Sequenced sample: a population of CD138-negative cells sorted from bone marrow. These receptor sequences come from a donor aged 40 or older with multiple myeloma. The CDR3 runs from the conserved cysteine through the conserved F or W. The D gene is left open where the match is weak. Only some rows state a clone size, as once, few, many or a class for expanded clones.

V gene: TRBV29-1; D gene: NA; clone size: many; J gene: TRBJ2-1; CDR3 DNA: TGCAGCGTTGACCCGGGACTGCCCAGAAATGAGCAGTTCTTC; CDR3 protein: CSVDPGLPRNEQFF
V gene: TRBV29-1; D gene: TRBD1; clone size: many; J gene: TRBJ1-4; CDR3 DNA: TGCAGCGTTGAAGGACAGGGTAATGAAAAACTGTTTTTT; CDR3 protein: CSVEGQGNEKLFF
V gene: TRBV5-6; D gene: NA; clone size: many; J gene: TRBJ1-1; CDR3 DNA: TGTGCCAGCAGCTTGGGGTCGCGAGTAACGGACACTGAAGCTTTCTTT; CDR3 protein: CASSLGSRVTDTEAFF
V gene: TRBV7-4; D gene: NA; clone size: NA; J gene: TRBJ1-1; CDR3 DNA: TGTGCCAGTAGCTTAGGGGGGAAGAACGCTGAAGCTTTCTTT; CDR3 protein: CASSLGGKNAEAFF
V gene: TRBV5-5; D gene: NA; clone size: many; J gene: TRBJ2-2; CDR3 DNA: TGTGCCAGCAGCTTTTCGACTGGGAACACCGGGGAGCTGTTTTTT; CDR3 protein: CASSFSTGNTGELFF
V gene: TRBV5-6; D gene: NA; clone size: many; J gene: TRBJ1-1; CDR3 DNA: TGTGCCAGCAGCTTGTGGGACACTGAAGCTTTCTTT; CDR3 protein: CASSLWDTEAFF
V gene: TRBV20-1; D gene: NA; clone size: many; J gene: TRBJ2-5; CDR3 DNA: TGCAGCACACCCCCATCGGACAGAGCAAAGGGGACCCAGTACTTC; CDR3 protein: CSTPPSDRAKGTQYF
V gene: TRBV4-1; D gene: NA; clone size: many; J gene: TRBJ2-1; CDR3 DNA: TGCGCCAGCAGCCAAACTAGCTCTGGCTACAATGAGCAGTTCTTC; CDR3 protein: CASSQTSSGYNEQFF
V gene: TRBV12-3/TRBV12-4; D gene: TRBD1; clone size: many; J gene: TRBJ2-7; CDR3 DNA: TGTGCCAGCAGTAAGCCGGGACAGTTCTACGAGCAGTACTTC; CDR3 protein: CASSKPGQFYEQYF
V gene: TRBV7-6; D gene: TRBD1; clone size: many; J gene: TRBJ2-3; CDR3 DNA: TGTGCCAGCAACCCTACAGGGGGCGCGGGGGATACGCAGTATTTT; CDR3 protein: CASNPTGGAGDTQYF
V gene: TRBV5-5; D gene: TRBD1; clone size: many; J gene: TRBJ2-7; CDR3 DNA: TGTGCCAGCAGCTCCCCCGGGACAGGGCTTGACGAGCAGTACTTC; CDR3 protein: CASSSPGTGLDEQYF
V gene: TRBV4-1; D gene: TRBD2; clone size: many; J gene: TRBJ2-3; CDR3 DNA: TGCGCCAGCAGCCTCCTCCCCAAGCGGGAGTACACAGATACGCAGTATTTT; CDR3 protein: CASSLLPKREYTDTQYF
V gene: TRBV15; D gene: NA; clone size: many; J gene: TRBJ1-3; CDR3 DNA: TGTGCCACCAGCAGAGAGCCAGGGATCGGAAACACCATATATTTT; CDR3 protein: CATSREPGIGNTIYF
V gene: TRBV14; D gene: TRBD1; clone size: many; J gene: TRBJ1-2; CDR3 DNA: TGTGCCAGCAGCCGAAGGCCAGGGGGCCTTTCTAACTATGGCTACACCTTC; CDR3 protein: CASSRRPGGLSNYGYTF
V gene: TRBV6-6; D gene: NA; clone size: many; J gene: TRBJ2-3; CDR3 DNA: TGTGCCAGCAAAACAACCGGGGATACGCAGTATTTT; CDR3 protein: CASKTTGDTQYF
V gene: TRBV6-1; D gene: TRBD1; clone size: many; J gene: TRBJ1-2; CDR3 DNA: TGTGCCAGCAGTGAGTTGACAGGGGACTATGGCTACACCTTC; CDR3 protein: CASSELTGDYGYTF
V gene: TRBV7-2; D gene: NA; clone size: medium-sized; J gene: TRBJ2-5; CDR3 DNA: TGTGCCAGCAGCTTAGCGTACCCTGTGAGCCAAGAGACCCAGTACTTC; CDR3 protein: CASSLAYPVSQETQYF
V gene: TRBV29-1; D gene: NA; clone size: many; J gene: TRBJ2-3; CDR3 DNA: TGCAGCGTTGGCAGCACAGATACGCAGTATTTT; CDR3 protein: CSVGSTDTQYF
V gene: TRBV6-5; D gene: TRBD1; clone size: many; J gene: TRBJ2-5; CDR3 DNA: TGTGCCAGCAGAAATCGACAGGGGAGGTTAGAGACCCAGTACTTC; CDR3 protein: CASRNRQGRLETQYF
V gene: TRBV7-2; D gene: NA; clone size: many; J gene: TRBJ1-1; CDR3 DNA: TGTGCCAGCAGCCTACAGCCAACTTACACTGAAGCTTTCTTT; CDR3 protein: CASSLQPTYTEAFF
V gene: TRBV20-1; D gene: NA; clone size: many; J gene: TRBJ1-1; CDR3 DNA: TGCAGTGCTAGTCCCGCCGCAGGGAGCACTGAAGCTTTCTTT; CDR3 protein: CSASPAAGSTEAFF
V gene: TRBV11-3; D gene: TRBD2; clone size: many; J gene: TRBJ2-3; CDR3 DNA: TGTGCCAGCAGCCGTTACCCGACTAGCGGTTTTATGGTAGATACGCAGTATTTT; CDR3 protein: CASSRYPTSGFMVDTQYF
V gene: TRBV18; D gene: TRBD2; clone size: medium-sized; J gene: TRBJ2-1; CDR3 DNA: TGTGCCAGCTCACCGGGACTAGCGGGAGTTAATTTCTTC; CDR3 protein: CASSPGLAGVNFF
V gene: TRBV20-1; D gene: NA; clone size: many; J gene: TRBJ1-5; CDR3 DNA: TGCAGTGCAAGGACGGCTCCCCAGTGGCCCCAGCATTTT; CDR3 protein: CSARTAPQWPQHF
V gene: TRBV4-2; D gene: TRBD1; clone size: many; J gene: TRBJ1-6; CDR3 DNA: TGTGCCAGCAGTAGGACAGGGGTTTCACCCCTCCACTTT; CDR3 protein: CASSRTGVSPLHF
V gene: TRBV29-1; D gene: TRBD2; clone size: many; J gene: TRBJ2-1; CDR3 DNA: TGCAGCGCCGGACTAGCGGGAGTTGAGCAGTTCTTC; CDR3 protein: CSAGLAGVEQFF
V gene: TRBV5-1; D gene: NA; clone size: many; J gene: TRBJ2-2; CDR3 DNA: TGCGCCAGCAGCTTGTCAGAAAACACCGGGGAGCTGTTTTTT; CDR3 protein: CASSLSENTGELFF
V gene: TRBV2; D gene: TRBD2; clone size: many; J gene: TRBJ2-5; CDR3 DNA: TGTGCCAGCAGTGAAGCGCGAGCGGGAGGCGGGGAGACCCAGTACTTC; CDR3 protein: CASSEARAGGGETQYF
V gene: TRBV5-1; D gene: TRBD1; clone size: many; J gene: TRBJ1-2; CDR3 DNA: TGCGCCAGCAGCAAGGGCCGGGACAGAGATGGCTACACCTTC; CDR3 protein: CASSKGRDRDGYTF
V gene: TRBV2; D gene: NA; clone size: many; J gene: TRBJ2-6; CDR3 DNA: TGTGCCAGCAGTGATCAGGGCCCAGCGAGAGGGGCCAACGTCCTGACTTTC; CDR3 protein: CASSDQGPARGANVLTF
V gene: TRBV6-1; D gene: TRBD1; clone size: NA; J gene: TRBJ2-1; CDR3 DNA: TGTGCCAGCAATGGACAGGCGCCGAATGGGCAGTTCTTC; CDR3 protein: CASNGQAPNGQFF
V gene: TRBV13; D gene: TRBD1; clone size: many; J gene: TRBJ1-1; CDR3 DNA: TGTGCCAGCAGCCCTACAGGGGCCACTGAAGCTTTCTTT; CDR3 protein: CASSPTGATEAFF
V gene: TRBV2; D gene: NA; clone size: NA; J gene: TRBJ2-1; CDR3 DNA: TGTGCCAGCTCCCGAGGTATGGCTGCTGGGCAGTTCTTC; CDR3 protein: CASSRGMAAGQFF
V gene: TRBV6-2/TRBV6-3; D gene: NA; clone size: NA; J gene: TRBJ2-7; CDR3 DNA: TGTGCCAGCAGTTACCCGTTCGAAGTGGGAGATCGGGAGCAGTACTTC; CDR3 protein: CASSYPFEVGDREQYF
V gene: TRBV7-3; D gene: TRBD1; clone size: NA; J gene: TRBJ1-5; CDR3 DNA: TGTGCCAGCAGCCCTACAGGGGGAAGTCAGCCCCAGCATTTT; CDR3 protein: CASSPTGGSQPQHF
V gene: TRBV6-6; D gene: TRBD1; clone size: many; J gene: TRBJ1-5; CDR3 DNA: TGTGCCAGCAGTCCGACAGGGGATAGCAATCAGCCCCAGCATTTT; CDR3 protein: CASSPTGDSNQPQHF
V gene: TRBV4-3; D gene: TRBD2; clone size: many; J gene: TRBJ2-1; CDR3 DNA: TGCGCCAGCAGCCAATCTAAGCGGGAGAGGTACAATGAGCAGTTCTTC; CDR3 protein: CASSQSKRERYNEQFF
V gene: TRBV3-1; D gene: TRBD2; clone size: many; J gene: TRBJ2-5; CDR3 DNA: TGTGCCAGCAGCCCGTCGACTAGCGGGCTCGAGACCCAGTACTTC; CDR3 protein: CASSPSTSGLETQYF
V gene: TRBV21-1; D gene: NA; clone size: many; J gene: TRBJ2-4; CDR3 DNA: TGTGCCAGCAGCAAAGATGAGCGGGAGAGGATGGAAGCCAAAAACATTCAGTACTTC; CDR3 protein: CASSKDERERMEAKNIQYF
V gene: TRBV4-2; D gene: TRBD2; clone size: many; J gene: TRBJ2-1; CDR3 DNA: TGTGCCAGCAGCCAAGATCGGGCTAGCGGAGGGTATGAGCAGTTCTTC; CDR3 protein: CASSQDRASGGYEQFF
V gene: TRBV7-2; D gene: NA; clone size: many; J gene: TRBJ2-5; CDR3 DNA: TGTGCCAGCAGCTATCGAGGCGAGACCCAGTACTTC; CDR3 protein: CASSYRGETQYF
V gene: TRBV2; D gene: NA; clone size: many; J gene: TRBJ2-4; CDR3 DNA: TGTGCCAGCTCCCCCCAGAGGATTCAGTACTTC; CDR3 protein: CASSPQRIQYF
V gene: TRBV20-1; D gene: NA; clone size: many; J gene: TRBJ1-6; CDR3 DNA: TGCAGTGCCCACATTGGGGTATCAAATTCACCCCTCCACTTT; CDR3 protein: CSAHIGVSNSPLHF
V gene: TRBV15; D gene: TRBD2; clone size: many; J gene: TRBJ2-1; CDR3 DNA: TGTGCCACCAGCCTCGGGAGGGCTCAAGGCCATGAGCAGTTCTTC; CDR3 protein: CATSLGRAQGHEQFF
V gene: TRBV7-9; D gene: NA; clone size: many; J gene: TRBJ2-1; CDR3 DNA: TGTGCCAGCAGCCCGTGGGGGGTACGGCACAATGAGCAGTTCTTC; CDR3 protein: CASSPWGVRHNEQFF
V gene: TRBV20-1; D gene: NA; clone size: NA; J gene: TRBJ2-5; CDR3 DNA: TGCAGTACCTCGATCCTGGAGACCCAGTACTTC; CDR3 protein: CSTSILETQYF
V gene: TRBV24-1; D gene: TRBD1; clone size: NA; J gene: TRBJ1-1; CDR3 DNA: TGTGCCACCAGTGATGGACAGGGAAGGCCTGAAGCTTTCTTT; CDR3 protein: CATSDGQGRPEAFF
V gene: TRBV6-5; D gene: NA; clone size: many; J gene: TRBJ2-1; CDR3 DNA: TGTGCCAGCAGCCTTACTAGCTCATCCTACAATGAGCAGTTCTTC; CDR3 protein: CASSLTSSSYNEQFF
V gene: TRBV10-3; D gene: TRBD2; clone size: many; J gene: TRBJ2-5; CDR3 DNA: TGTGCCATCAGTGTAGGACTAGCGGGAGAAGAGACCCAGTACTTC; CDR3 protein: CAISVGLAGEETQYF
V gene: TRBV7-3; D gene: NA; clone size: many; J gene: TRBJ2-3; CDR3 DNA: TGTGCCAGCAGCCCTCAGGGGGATACGCAGTATTTT; CDR3 protein: CASSPQGDTQYF
V gene: TRBV7-2; D gene: TRBD2; clone size: many; J gene: TRBJ2-1; CDR3 DNA: TGTGCTTGTCGACTAGCGGGCTCCTACAATGAGCAGTTCTTC; CDR3 protein: CACRLAGSYNEQFF
V gene: TRBV18; D gene: NA; clone size: many; J gene: TRBJ2-5; CDR3 DNA: TGTGCCAGCTCACCCTCCTCCGGGATACAAGAGACCCAGTACTTC; CDR3 protein: CASSPSSGIQETQYF
V gene: TRBV5-4; D gene: NA; clone size: many; J gene: TRBJ2-2; CDR3 DNA: TGTGCCAGCAGCTTGGCGGCCCAGCAAGGCGGGGAGCTGTTTTTT; CDR3 protein: CASSLAAQQGGELFF
V gene: TRBV7-9; D gene: TRBD2; clone size: many; J gene: TRBJ2-1; CDR3 DNA: TGTGCCAGCAGCTTAGCGGGAGGGCAAGGTCGTCAGTTCTTC; CDR3 protein: CASSLAGGQGRQFF
V gene: TRBV7-9; D gene: NA; clone size: many; J gene: TRBJ2-7; CDR3 DNA: TGTGCCAGCAGCTCTCAGGGAAGGGATGAGCAGTACTTC; CDR3 protein: CASSSQGRDEQYF